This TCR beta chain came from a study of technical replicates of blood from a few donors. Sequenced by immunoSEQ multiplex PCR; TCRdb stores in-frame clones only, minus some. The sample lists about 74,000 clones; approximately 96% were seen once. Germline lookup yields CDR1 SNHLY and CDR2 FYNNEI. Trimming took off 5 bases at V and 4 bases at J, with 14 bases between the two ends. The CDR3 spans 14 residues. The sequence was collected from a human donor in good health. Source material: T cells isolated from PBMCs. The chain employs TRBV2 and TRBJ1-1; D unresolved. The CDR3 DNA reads TGTGCCAGCAGTCCTACAGCGGGGTTCACTGAAGCTTTCTTT. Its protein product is CASSPTAGFTEAFF.